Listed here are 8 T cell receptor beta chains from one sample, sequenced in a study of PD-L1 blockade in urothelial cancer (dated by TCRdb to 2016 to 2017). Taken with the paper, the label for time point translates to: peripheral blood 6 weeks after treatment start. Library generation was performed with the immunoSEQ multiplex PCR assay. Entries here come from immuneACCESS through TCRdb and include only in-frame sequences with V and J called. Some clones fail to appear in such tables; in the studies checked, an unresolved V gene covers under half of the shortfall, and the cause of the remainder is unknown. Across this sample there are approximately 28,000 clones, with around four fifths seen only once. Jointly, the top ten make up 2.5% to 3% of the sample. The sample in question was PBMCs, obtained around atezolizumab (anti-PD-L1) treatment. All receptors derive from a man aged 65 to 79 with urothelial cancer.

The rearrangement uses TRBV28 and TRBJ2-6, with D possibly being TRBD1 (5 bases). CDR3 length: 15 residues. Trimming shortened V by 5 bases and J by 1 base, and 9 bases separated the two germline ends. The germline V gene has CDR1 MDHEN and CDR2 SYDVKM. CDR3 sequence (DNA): TGTGCCAGCAGTAAGCAGGGATCTGGGGCCAACGTCCTGACTTTC. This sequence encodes CASSKQGSGANVLTF.

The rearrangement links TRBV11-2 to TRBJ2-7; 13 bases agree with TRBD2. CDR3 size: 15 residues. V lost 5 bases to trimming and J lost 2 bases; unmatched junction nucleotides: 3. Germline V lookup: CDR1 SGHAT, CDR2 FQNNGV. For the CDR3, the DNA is TGTGCCAGCAGCCCGGGGACTAGCGGGGCCTACGAGCAGTACTTC. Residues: CASSPGTSGAYEQYF.

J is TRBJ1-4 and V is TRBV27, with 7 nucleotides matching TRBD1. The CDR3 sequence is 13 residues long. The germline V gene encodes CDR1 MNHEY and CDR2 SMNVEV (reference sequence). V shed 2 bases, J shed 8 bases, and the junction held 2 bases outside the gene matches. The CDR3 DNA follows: TGTGCCAGCAGTTTACGCAGGGGGGAAAAACTGTTTTTT. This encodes CASSLRRGEKLFF.

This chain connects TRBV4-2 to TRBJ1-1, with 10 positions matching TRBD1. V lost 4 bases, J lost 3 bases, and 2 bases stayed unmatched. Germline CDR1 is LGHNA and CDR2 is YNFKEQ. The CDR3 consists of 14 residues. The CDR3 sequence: CASSRGTGDTEAFF. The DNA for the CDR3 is TGTGCCAGCAGCCGAGGGACAGGGGACACTGAAGCTTTCTTT.

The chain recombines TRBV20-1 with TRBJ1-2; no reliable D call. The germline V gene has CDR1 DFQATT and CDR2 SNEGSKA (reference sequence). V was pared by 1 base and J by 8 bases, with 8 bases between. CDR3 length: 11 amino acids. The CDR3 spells CSARGGQGYTF. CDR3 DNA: TGCAGTGCTAGAGGAGGGCAAGGCTACACCTTC.

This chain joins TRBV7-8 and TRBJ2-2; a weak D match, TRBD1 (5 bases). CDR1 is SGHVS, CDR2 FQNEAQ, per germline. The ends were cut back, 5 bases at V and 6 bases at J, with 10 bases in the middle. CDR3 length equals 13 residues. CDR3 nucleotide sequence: TGTGCCAGCAGCCCCAGACAGTCCGGGGAGCTGTTTTTT. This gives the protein CASSPRQSGELFF.

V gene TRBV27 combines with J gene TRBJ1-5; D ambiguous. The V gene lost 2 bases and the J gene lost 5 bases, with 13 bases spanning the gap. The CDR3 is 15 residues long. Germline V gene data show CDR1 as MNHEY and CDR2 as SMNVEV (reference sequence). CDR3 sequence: CASSLDGVGYQPQHF. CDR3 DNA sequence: TGTGCCAGCAGTTTAGACGGGGTTGGCTATCAGCCCCAGCATTTT.

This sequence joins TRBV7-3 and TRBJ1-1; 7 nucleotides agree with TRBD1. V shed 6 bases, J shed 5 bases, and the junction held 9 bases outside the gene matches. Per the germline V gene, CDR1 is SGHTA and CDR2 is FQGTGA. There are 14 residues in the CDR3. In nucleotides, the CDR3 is TGTGCCAGCAGGCTGCTAGGACAGGAGACTGAAGCTTTCTTT. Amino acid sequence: CASRLLGQETEAFF. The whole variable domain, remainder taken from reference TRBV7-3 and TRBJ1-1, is GAGVSQTPSNKVTEKGKYVELRCDPISGHTALYWYRQSLGQGPEFLIYFQGTGAADDSGLPNDRFFAVRPEGSVSTLKIQRTERGDSAVYLCASRLLGQETEAFFGQGTRLTVV.